What follows are 27 T cell receptor beta chains derived from one specimen sequenced in a study of CD8+CD57+ T cells in acquired aplastic anemia. CDR3 and TCR beta VDJ profiling relied on genomic DNA as the template. TCRdb redid the calling of the reads with MiXCR, one entry per CDR3 protein. The data contain 200,000 or so distinct CDR3 sequences, over 60% of them seen just once; the ten biggest clones take up 35% to 55%. The sequenced sample consisted of sorted CD4+, CD8+, or CD8+CD57+ T cells (not recorded which) from PBMCs. The receptors come from a human donor with severe aplastic anemia or a healthy control (not recorded which).

The J gene is TRBJ1-1, the V gene TRBV12-3 or TRBV12-4; D uncertain. Between the trimmed V and J ends, which lost 3 bases and 11 bases, there was a span of 13 bases. CDR3 size: 12 residues. Written as DNA, the CDR3 is TGTGCCAGCAGTTTTGGGCGGGTCGGGGCTTTCTTT. Protein product: CASSFGRVGAFF.

CDR3 sequence (DNA): TGTGCCAGCCCGACAGGGGATGGGACTGAAGCTTTCTTT. It is translated as CASPTGDGTEAFF. This sequence joins TRBV7-9 and TRBJ1-1, with 8 bases fitting TRBD1. The V and J ends lost 8 bases and 5 bases, in that order; junction bases with no gene match: 7. This CDR3 has 13 residues. From germline, CDR1 is SEHNR and CDR2 FQNEAQ (reference sequence).

The rearrangement uses TRBV29-1 and TRBJ1-1; D unclear. In germline, CDR1 is SQVTM, CDR2 ANQGSEA. Trimming took 8 bases from V and 3 from J, leaving 16 bases between them. This CDR3 is 13 amino acids long. The CDR3 region is CSYMGRLDTEAFF. The CDR3 region has the DNA TGCAGCTACATGGGGAGGCTCGACACTGAAGCTTTCTTT.

In its sample, this clonotype was seen many times. The chain combines TRBV6-5 with TRBJ2-1; 8 bases agree with TRBD1. The CDR3 length is 15 residues. Germline V lookup: CDR1 MNHEY, CDR2 SVGAGI. Trimming removed 6 bases from V and 3 bases from J; junction bases left unmatched: 7. Here the CDR3 reads CASRLSGTGYNEQFF. The CDR3 DNA is TGTGCCAGCAGGCTATCCGGGACAGGCTACAATGAGCAGTTCTTC.

The gene calls are TRBV10-3 and TRBJ2-7, with TRBD2 matching 12 bases. The J call may be mistaken, given a closer DNA end match to TRBJ2-1. Germline V gene data show CDR1 as ENHRY and CDR2 as SYGVKD. This CDR3 has 14 amino acids. In DNA form, the CDR3 reads TGTGCCATCAATCCTAGCGGGGGGGCCAATGAGCAGTTCTTC. Translating it yields CAINPSGGANEQFF.

This clonotype has more than one count but fewer than ten. The chain has TRBV24-1 and TRBJ1-2; D is possibly TRBD1 (5 bases). This CDR3 comprises 12 residues. Trimming took 3 bases from V and 8 from J, leaving 9 bases between them. Looked up from germline, CDR1 is KGHDR and CDR2 is SFDVKD. CDR3 nucleotides: TGTGCCACCAGTGATCTACAGGCGGGCTACACCTTC. Translating gives CATSDLQAGYTF.

The chain is built from TRBV10-3 and TRBJ2-5, with 8 bases fitting TRBD1. This CDR3 region has 13 residues. Looked up from germline, CDR1 is ENHRY and CDR2 is SYGVKD. V was clipped by 6 bases and J by 12 bases; unmatched bases: 12. The CDR3, as DNA: TGTGCCATCAGCGCCGGGACAGGTTACGGGGAGTACTTC. Translated: CAISAGTGYGEYF.

The rearrangement links TRBV10-3 to TRBJ2-3; 10 bases map to TRBD2. V lost 5 bases to trimming and J lost 0 bases; unmatched junction nucleotides: 5. Germline lookup yields CDR1 ENHRY and CDR2 SYGVKD. CDR3 length: 16 residues. Here the CDR3 DNA reads TGTGCCATCAGTACGACTAGCGGGCTAAGCACAGATACGCAGTATTTT. It translates to CAISTTSGLSTDTQYF.

Regarding this clonotype: A read error may produce the germline difference seen at one junction end. This chain joins TRBV12-3 or TRBV12-4 and TRBJ2-3; 7 nucleotides align to TRBD2. The CDR3 contains 15 residues. CDR3 amino acids: CASSFPGGGSDTRYF. The CDR3 coding sequence is TGTGCCAGCAGTTTCCCGGGGGGAGGATCAGATACGCGGTATTTT.

CDR3 sequence: CAIMMRQGGEAFF. In DNA form, the CDR3 reads TGTGCCATCATGATGCGACAGGGCGGTGAAGCTTTCTTT. V is TRBV10-3 and J is TRBJ1-1; 7 bases line up with TRBD1. This CDR3 comprises 13 residues. CDR1 is ENHRY and CDR2 is SYGVKD in the germline V gene. V shed 7 bases, J shed 7 bases, and the junction held 9 bases outside the gene matches.

The chain's CDR3 is CASSPEEGPGELFF. The CDR3 DNA reads as TGTGCCAGCAGCCCAGAAGAGGGCCCCGGGGAGCTGTTTTTT. This sequence joins TRBV7-6 and TRBJ2-2; a weak D match, TRBD2 (5 bases). This CDR3 is 14 amino acids long. Germline V lookup: CDR1 SGHVS, CDR2 FNYEAQ. Trimming took off 5 bases at V and 6 bases at J, with 13 bases between the two ends.

J is TRBJ1-1 and V is TRBV25-1, with D unclear. The V and J ends lost 5 bases and 2 bases respectively, with 12 bases between them. The CDR3 totals 14 residues. The V gene's germline CDR1 is MGHDK and CDR2 SYGVNS. This chain's CDR3 is CASSNFEPNTEAFF. As DNA, the CDR3 is TGTGCCAGCAGTAATTTCGAGCCTAACACTGAAGCTTTCTTT.

In nucleotides, the CDR3 is TGTGCCATCAGTGAGTCGATGGACAGGGGGCCTCAGCCCCAGCATTTT. Its translation is CAISESMDRGPQPQHF. This chain links TRBV10-3 with TRBJ1-5; 11 nucleotides align to TRBD1. The CDR3 runs to 16 residues. Germline-derived CDR1 and CDR2 are ENHRY and SYGVKD. The V and J ends lost 0 bases and 6 bases, in that order; junction bases with no gene match: 4.

V is TRBV5-6 and J is TRBJ2-7; unclear D gene. The ends were cut back, 2 bases at V and 10 bases at J, with 10 bases in the middle. Per germline, CDR1 SGHDT and CDR2 YYEEEE. This CDR3 comprises 11 residues. The CDR3 here is CASSFGTAQYF. The DNA for the CDR3 is TGTGCCAGCAGCTTCGGTACCGCCCAGTACTTC.

The chain couples TRBV6-5 to TRBJ1-1; D is perhaps TRBD1 (5 bases). The V gene lost 2 bases and the J gene lost 2 bases, with 6 bases spanning the gap. Germline V gene data show CDR1 as MNHEY and CDR2 as SVGAGI. This CDR3 region has 13 residues. In nucleotides, the CDR3 is TGTGCCAGCAGTTACGGGACTAACACTGAAGCTTTCTTT. It codes for CASSYGTNTEAFF.

The sample holds many counts of this clonotype. The gene calls are TRBV2 and TRBJ2-7, with D unclear. Germline V gives CDR1 SNHLY, CDR2 FYNNEI. The CDR3 has 13 amino acids. V shed 6 bases and J shed 2 bases, with 11 bases lying between them. The CDR3 loop is CASSAPSTYEQYF. The CDR3 DNA follows: TGTGCCAGCAGCGCCCCTTCCACCTACGAGCAGTACTTC. The full variable domain, rest sourced from reference TRBV2 and TRBJ2-7, is EPEVTQTPSHQVTQMGQEVILRCVPISNHLYFYWYRQILGQKVEFLVSFYNNEISEKSEIFDDQFSVERPDGSNFTLKIRSTKLEDSAMYFCASSAPSTYEQYFGPGTRLTVT.

This sequence joins TRBV7-2 and TRBJ2-7; the match to TRBD2 covers 7 bases. This CDR3 is 12 amino acids long. Germline lookup yields CDR1 SGHTA and CDR2 FQGNSA. The trim removed 3 bases at V and 7 bases at J, leaving 3 bases unmatched. The chain's CDR3 is CASSLYGGEQYF. CDR3 coding DNA: TGTGCCAGCAGCTTGTACGGGGGGGAGCAGTACTTC.

This clonotype was counted ten times or more. This chain joins TRBV7-8 and TRBJ1-1; D is undetermined. CDR3 length equals 13 residues. V gave up 1 base and J gave up 5 bases, with 8 bases separating them. The V gene's germline CDR1 is SGHVS and CDR2 FQNEAQ. CDR3 sequence: CASSLVYSTEAFF. CDR3 DNA sequence: TGTGCCAGCAGCTTAGTATACAGTACTGAAGCTTTCTTT.

This chain connects TRBV24-1 to TRBJ2-1; 10 positions agree with TRBD2. Germline V lookup: CDR1 KGHDR, CDR2 SFDVKD. CDR3 length: 17 residues. Trimming at V came to 2 bases and at J to 7 bases, leaving 10 bases not matched to a gene. The CDR3 reads CATSDSAGSGGANEQFF. The DNA for the CDR3 is TGTGCCACCAGTGATTCTGCAGGGAGCGGGGGGGCGAATGAGCAGTTCTTC.

The V and J genes are TRBV7-2 and TRBJ2-7, with a tentative D call TRBD1 (6 bases). Germline CDR1 is SGHTA and CDR2 is FQGNSA. The germline V and J ends were trimmed by 5 bases and 5 bases, with 22 bases remaining between them. There are 16 residues in the CDR3. The CDR3 here is CASSLRIGRGLNEQYF. CDR3 DNA: TGTGCCAGCAGCCTTCGTATCGGCAGGGGCCTCAACGAGCAGTACTTC. The full variable domain, completed using reference TRBV7-2 and TRBJ2-7, is GAGVSQSPSNKVTEKGKDVELRCDPISGHTALYWYRQSLGQGLEFLIYFQGNSAPDKSGLPSDRFSAERTGGSVSTLTIQRTQQEDSAVYLCASSLRIGRGLNEQYFGPGTRLTVT.

This clonotype showed up many times. The chain carries TRBV5-6 and TRBJ1-1; D is ambiguous. This CDR3 is built from 14 residues. Trimming pared 2 bases from V and 1 base from J, leaving 9 bases between. In germline, CDR1 is SGHDT, CDR2 YYEEEE. CDR3 region: CASSFSQSNTEAFF. The CDR3 DNA sequence: TGTGCCAGCAGCTTTAGCCAGTCGAACACTGAAGCTTTCTTT.

The chain links TRBV7-3 to TRBJ2-1, with TRBD1 as a possible D gene (5 bases). V was pared by 1 base and J by 9 bases, with 13 bases between. Germline CDR1 SGHTA, CDR2 FQGTGA. CDR3 length equals 14 residues. CDR3 amino acids: CASSLIGSQGEQFF. DNA of the CDR3: TGTGCCAGCAGCTTAATTGGTAGCCAGGGTGAGCAGTTCTTC. The full variable domain, rest sourced from reference TRBV7-3 and TRBJ2-1, is GAGVSQTPSNKVTEKGKYVELRCDPISGHTALYWYRQSLGQGPEFLIYFQGTGAADDSGLPNDRFFAVRPEGSVSTLKIQRTERGDSAVYLCASSLIGSQGEQFFGPGTRLTVL.

This clonotype was counted many times. The chain is built from TRBV28 and TRBJ2-7, with 8 bases matching TRBD1. V dropped 9 bases and J dropped 6; count of bases not matched to a gene: 10. The germline V gene encodes CDR1 MDHEN and CDR2 SYDVKM. The CDR3 is made up of 13 amino acids. CDR3 nucleotides: TGTGCCAGTAACCAGGACAGGGCCCTCGAGCAGTACTTC. Translated: CASNQDRALEQYF.

About this clonotype: Germline is not matched at one junction end, which may reflect a read error. This sequence joins TRBV7-3 and TRBJ1-2; no firm D call. The CDR3 sequence is 15 residues long. Germline CDR1 and CDR2: SGHTA and FQGTGA. CDR3 protein: CASSPSRSRNYGYTF. The CDR3 DNA is TGCGCCAGCAGCCCCTCTAGATCCAGGAACTATGGCTACACCTTC.

This chain links TRBV2 with TRBJ2-1; TRBD2 might be the D (5 bases). Trimming took off 7 bases at V and 4 bases at J, with 11 bases between the two ends. Germline CDR1 is SNHLY and CDR2 is FYNNEI. The CDR3 is made up of 13 amino acids. CDR3 coding DNA: TGTGCCAGCAATGACGAGGGATACAATGAGCAGTTCTTC. It is translated as CASNDEGYNEQFF. Full variable domain (rest looked up from reference TRBV2 and TRBJ2-1): EPEVTQTPSHQVTQMGQEVILRCVPISNHLYFYWYRQILGQKVEFLVSFYNNEISEKSEIFDDQFSVERPDGSNFTLKIRSTKLEDSAMYFCASNDEGYNEQFFGPGTRLTVL.

The rearrangement joins TRBV10-3 to TRBJ2-1; tentatively, D is TRBD2 (7 bases). Germline CDR1 is ENHRY and CDR2 is SYGVKD. V gave up 8 bases and J gave up 6 bases, with 11 bases separating them. The CDR3 consists of 12 residues. The CDR3 DNA reads as TGTGCCATCCGAGGGGGGGGCAATGAGCAGTTCTTC. Its protein is CAIRGGGNEQFF.

In the case of this clonotype: One end of the junction is discordant with germline, which a read error may explain. The chain has TRBV9 and TRBJ2-2, with a weak D call TRBD1 (5 bases). The V gene's germline CDR1 is SGDLS and CDR2 YYNGEE. This CDR3 is 16 amino acids long. For the CDR3, the DNA is TGTGCCAGCAGCGCAATGAGCAGGGCCAACACCGAGGAGCTGTTTTTT. Encoded protein: CASSAMSRANTEELFF. Looking up the rest from reference TRBV9 and TRBJ2-2 gives the full variable domain: DSGVTQTPKHLITATGQRVTLRCSPRSGDLSVYWYQQSLDQGLQFLIQYYNGEERAKGNILERFSAQQFPDLHSELNLSSLELGDSALYFCASSAMSRANTEELFFGEGSRLTVL.